Listed below are T cell receptor beta chains from one sample, sequenced in a study of T cell repertoires in cytomegalovirus infection. From the reads, TCRdb called clonotypes with MiXCR, one entry per CDR3 protein. Of approximately 550,000 distinct CDR3 sequences in the sample, 15% to 20% are singletons; the top ten hold 20% to 30%. The sequenced sample consisted of CD8+ T cells from PBMCs. The receptors were gathered from a human donor in good health (CMV status not recorded). Some clones in this sample may be carry-over from other donors' samples. Each CDR3 is given with its conserved first and last residue. The D gene is left open where the match is weak. Clone size is not always given. Where it is, it says once, few, many or a class for expanded clones.

many	TRBV28	-	TRBJ1-5	TGTGCCAGCGCTAGATCAGGGTTAAACCAGCCCCAGCATTTT	CASARSGLNQPQHF
many	TRBV10-3	-	TRBJ2-7	TGTGCCATCAGGGTTCGGGAAACCTACGAGCAGTACTTC	CAIRVRETYEQYF
-	TRBV7-6	TRBD2	TRBJ2-1	TGTGCCAGCCTTGGGACTAGCGGGCTACCCTACAATGAGCAGTTCTTC	CASLGTSGLPYNEQFF
-	TRBV9	TRBD1	TRBJ2-2	TGTGCCAGCAGCACCTACGGGACAGGGGGTTCCGGGGAGCTGTTTTTT	CASSTYGTGGSGELFF
-	TRBV29-1	-	TRBJ2-7	TGCAGCGTCAACCTCAGAGGGGACCGCTACGAGCAGTACTTC	CSVNLRGDRYEQYF
many	TRBV6-5	-	TRBJ2-2	TGTGCCAGCAGTTATAACGGGGGGCCGCCCACCGGGGAGCTGTTTTTT	CASSYNGGPPTGELFF
many	TRBV7-9	TRBD1	TRBJ2-5	TGTGCCAGCAGTATTTCTAGGACAGGGCAAGAGACCCAGTACTTC	CASSISRTGQETQYF
many	TRBV20-1	TRBD1	TRBJ1-6	TGCAGTGCTAGAGATATTGGGACAGGGAATTCACCCCTCCACTTT	CSARDIGTGNSPLHF
many	TRBV7-9	TRBD2	TRBJ2-7	TGTGCCAGCAGCTCGTTGACTAGCGGGAGGGTCCACGAGCAGTACTTC	CASSSLTSGRVHEQYF
-	TRBV14	-	TRBJ2-7	TGTGCCAGCAGCCAAGCAGGTCGTTACTACGAGCAGTACTTC	CASSQAGRYYEQYF
many	TRBV28	-	TRBJ2-1	TGTGCCAGCAGTTTTCTAGCCTACAATGAGCAGTTCTTC	CASSFLAYNEQFF
-	TRBV27	-	TRBJ2-1	TGTGCCAGCACTATATCGGGGGGCCACAATGAGCAGTTCTTC	CASTISGGHNEQFF
many	TRBV7-9	TRBD1	TRBJ1-4	TGTGCCAGCAGCGACCGCGGGACAGGAAGGATGGTGACTAATGAAAAACTGTTTTTT	CASSDRGTGRMVTNEKLFF
many	TRBV6-1	-	TRBJ2-7	TGTGCCAGCAGTGAAGGGATCCGGGACACCAACTACGAGCAGTACTTC	CASSEGIRDTNYEQYF
few	TRBV27	TRBD1	TRBJ1-2	TGTGCCAGCAGTCCCTCGGGGGACAGGGGGCGCTGGGATGGCTACACCTTC	CASSPSGDRGRWDGYTF
many	TRBV29-1	-	TRBJ1-4	TGCAGCGTTGAAGATGGAAGTGGATCAGTTAATGAAAAACTGTTTTTT	CSVEDGSGSVNEKLFF
many	TRBV7-9	-	TRBJ2-7	TGTGCCAGCAGCGCGGGGGCAGGACAGGGTCCGTTTTCCTACGAGCAGTACTTC	CASSAGAGQGPFSYEQYF
-	TRBV9	-	TRBJ2-5	TGTGCCAGCAGCGTAGAAGCGTCGGAGACCCAGTACTTC	CASSVEASETQYF
many	TRBV7-2	TRBD2	TRBJ2-5	TGTGCCAGCAGCTTAGCTCCGTGGACTAGCGGGAGTGAGACCCAGTACTTC	CASSLAPWTSGSETQYF
-	TRBV27	TRBD1	TRBJ2-1	TGTGCCAGCAGCCGTCAGACAGGGGGACAGAATGAGCAGTTCTTC	CASSRQTGGQNEQFF
many	TRBV19	TRBD1	TRBJ2-7	TGTGCCAGTAGTGGCCCACAGGGGGCGGGCTACGAGCAGTACTTC	CASSGPQGAGYEQYF
many	TRBV27	TRBD1	TRBJ2-7	TGTGCCAGCAGTGAGGGACAGGGGAATACCTACGAGCAGTACTTC	CASSEGQGNTYEQYF
few	TRBV11-2	TRBD1	TRBJ2-2	TGTGCCAGCAGCTTAATATTTTTGGACAGGGCCAACACCGGGGAGCTGTTTTTT	CASSLIFLDRANTGELFF
-	TRBV13	-	TRBJ1-1	TGTGCCAGCAGCTCGGCCCCGGGGGGGGGGGACACTGAAGCTTTCTTT	CASSSAPGGGDTEAFF
few	TRBV29-1	-	TRBJ2-7	TGCAGCGTTGAAGGGGACCTATACGAGCAGTACTTC	CSVEGDLYEQYF
many	TRBV5-5	-	TRBJ2-7	TGTGCCAGCACCCAGGAAAGGGGCACCCACGAGCAGTACTTC	CASTQERGTHEQYF
many	TRBV5-4	-	TRBJ2-1	TGTGCCAGCAGCTTGATGTCTCCCGCGGGGCACTACTACAATGAGCAGTTCTTC	CASSLMSPAGHYYNEQFF
-	TRBV7-9	-	TRBJ2-7	TGTGCCAGCAGCCCAAGCGTAAACCCCAACTACGAGCAGTACTTC	CASSPSVNPNYEQYF
-	TRBV19	TRBD2	TRBJ2-1	TGTGCCACCGGGACTAGCAGCTTCTACAATGAGCAGTTCTTC	CATGTSSFYNEQFF
many	TRBV7-6	-	TRBJ2-5	TGTGCCAGCAGCTTAGTCGCAGGCCAACGACAAGAGACCCAGTACTTC	CASSLVAGQRQETQYF
many	TRBV7-9	-	TRBJ1-2	TGTGCCAGCAGCGGTGGGCAAGGCTACACCTTC	CASSGGQGYTF
few	TRBV9	TRBD1	TRBJ1-5	TGTGCCAGCAGCGTAGGGGCAGGGGGGAATCAGCCCCAGCATTTT	CASSVGAGGNQPQHF
many	TRBV27	-	TRBJ1-5	TGTGCCAGCAGTCAAAGGAGACAAAAAGATCAGCCCCAGCATTTT	CASSQRRQKDQPQHF
few	TRBV5-6	TRBD1	TRBJ1-1	TGTGCCAGCAACCTACAGGGGTGGCCTGAAGCTTTCTTT	CASNLQGWPEAFF
few	TRBV19	-	TRBJ1-6	TGTGCCAGTAGTAGGACGAAGAATAATTCACCCCTCCACTTT	CASSRTKNNSPLHF
many	TRBV6-1	-	TRBJ2-1	TGTGCCAGCAGTGAGAGCGATGAGGGGTACAATGAGCAGTTCTTC	CASSESDEGYNEQFF
-	TRBV24-1	TRBD1	TRBJ2-1	TGTGCCACCAGTGGACTCCGAGACAGGGTGGGAGAGCAGTTCTTC	CATSGLRDRVGEQFF
-	TRBV3-1	TRBD2	TRBJ2-1	TGTGCCAGCAGCCCCGGGACTAGCGGGGGGGAAGAGGACAATGAGCAGTTCTTC	CASSPGTSGGEEDNEQFF
-	TRBV7-9	-	TRBJ2-1	TGTGCAAGCAGACCCAATGGGCGGGGCTCCTACAATGAGCAGTTCTTC	CASRPNGRGSYNEQFF
many	TRBV12-3/TRBV12-4	-	TRBJ2-3	TGTGCCAGCAGTGACCCCGGACTGGCGGATACGCAGTATTTT	CASSDPGLADTQYF
few	TRBV20-1	-	TRBJ2-1	TGCAGTGCTGGGAATGAGCAGTTCTTC	CSAGNEQFF
few	TRBV4-1	-	TRBJ1-1	TGCGCCAGCAGCCAAGAAGCATTCGGGGGAACGGCTGAAGCTTTCTTT	CASSQEAFGGTAEAFF
-	TRBV28	TRBD2	TRBJ2-7	TGTGCCAGCAGCAGGACTCTAGCGGGGACTAACTACGAGCAGTACTTC	CASSRTLAGTNYEQYF
many	TRBV28	-	TRBJ2-7	TGTGCCAGCAGTTTCCGCCGGTACGAGCAGTACTTC	CASSFRRYEQYF
few	TRBV15	TRBD1	TRBJ2-5	TGTGCCACCAGCAGTGCCGACAGGGGGCGTAGGGAGACCCAGTACTTC	CATSSADRGRRETQYF
many	TRBV27	TRBD2	TRBJ2-2	TGTGCCAGCAGTATCTTAGCGGGAGGAATCACCGGGGAGCTGTTTTTT	CASSILAGGITGELFF
-	TRBV28	-	TRBJ2-7	TGTGCCAGCAGCACACTAGCAGAGAACTACGAGCAGTACTTC	CASSTLAENYEQYF
few	TRBV28	-	TRBJ2-7	TGTGCCAGCAGTTCCCTAGAGGACGGAGCCTACGAGCAGTACTTC	CASSSLEDGAYEQYF
many	TRBV5-8	-	TRBJ2-1	TGTGCCAGCAGCTTGGAGGTGGGCGAGCAGTTCTTC	CASSLEVGEQFF
-	TRBV30	-	TRBJ2-7	TGTGCCTGGAGTGGGGGACGTCGGCGAGATTACTACGAGCAGTACTTC	CAWSGGRRRDYYEQYF
many	TRBV12-3/TRBV12-4	-	TRBJ2-7	TGTGCCAGCAGTGATTCCGTGAGACACGAGCAGTACTTC	CASSDSVRHEQYF
-	TRBV9	-	TRBJ1-2	TGTGCCAGCAGCGCCCCCGACAGGCTCGAAGGCTATGGCTACACCTTC	CASSAPDRLEGYGYTF
few	TRBV19	-	TRBJ2-1	TGTGCCAGTACCTCGGTGGGGTCCTACAATGAGCAGTTCTTC	CASTSVGSYNEQFF
few	TRBV20-1	TRBD2	TRBJ2-1	TGCAGTGCTAGAGGGTATCCTAGCGGGGGTTTCAGATTGTCCAATGAGCAGTTCTTC	CSARGYPSGGFRLSNEQFF
-	TRBV2	-	TRBJ2-7	TGTGCCAGCAGTGAGGGCAATGCCTACGAGCAGTACTTC	CASSEGNAYEQYF
few	TRBV7-6	TRBD2	TRBJ2-7	TGTGCCAGCAAAGCCGTAGCGGGGTTATCCTACGAGCAGTACTTC	CASKAVAGLSYEQYF
many	TRBV12-3/TRBV12-4	TRBD2	TRBJ2-3	TGTGCCAGCAGTTTTAGCGGGAGGGAACCAGATACGCAGTATTTT	CASSFSGREPDTQYF
many	TRBV28	-	TRBJ1-1	TGTGCCAGCAGGCCAGGGTTAAGGAACACTGAAGCTTTCTTT	CASRPGLRNTEAFF
-	TRBV28	-	TRBJ1-6	TGTGCCAGCAGTTTAAAGCAGCCCCAAAGGGGTTCACCCCTCCACTTT	CASSLKQPQRGSPLHF